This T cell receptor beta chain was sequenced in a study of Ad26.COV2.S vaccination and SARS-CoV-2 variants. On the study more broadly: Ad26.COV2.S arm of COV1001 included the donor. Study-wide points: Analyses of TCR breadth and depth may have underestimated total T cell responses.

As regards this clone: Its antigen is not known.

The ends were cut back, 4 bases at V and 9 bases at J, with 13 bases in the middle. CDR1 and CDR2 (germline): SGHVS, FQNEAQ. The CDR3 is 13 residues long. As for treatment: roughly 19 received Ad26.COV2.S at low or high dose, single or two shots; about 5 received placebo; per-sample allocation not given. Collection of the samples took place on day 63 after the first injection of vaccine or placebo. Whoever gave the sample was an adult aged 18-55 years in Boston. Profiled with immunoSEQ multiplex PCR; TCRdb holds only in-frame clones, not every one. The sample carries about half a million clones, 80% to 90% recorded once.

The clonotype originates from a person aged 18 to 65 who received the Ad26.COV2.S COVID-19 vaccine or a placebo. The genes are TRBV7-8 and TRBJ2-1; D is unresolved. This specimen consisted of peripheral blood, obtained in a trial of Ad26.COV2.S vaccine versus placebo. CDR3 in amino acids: CASSSSRAGEQFF. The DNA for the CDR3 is TGTGCCAGCAGCTCAAGTCGGGCTGGTGAGCAGTTCTTC.